This TCR beta chain was captured by sequencing in a study of Graves' ophthalmopathy and Graves' hyperthyroidism. Researchers turned away patients with other autoimmune diseases, uncontrolled infections, pregnancy or lactation. The PBMC fraction was derived from roughly 10 ml of fresh peripheral blood. Amplification from RNA transcripts yielded the TCR beta CDR3 regions. Second-round multiplex PCR came after first-round RT-PCR with HTBI primers. One entry per CDR3 protein, called by TCRdb with MiXCR from the multiplex PCR reads. The profile shows approximately 640,000 distinct CDR3 sequences, about 38% of them singletons. Concerning this clonotype: Its antigen is unidentified.

Germline loops: CDR1 SQVTM, CDR2 ANQGSEA. V was trimmed by 8 bases and J by 5 bases, leaving 15 bases between them. The length of the CDR3 is 12 residues. Study-level points and caveats: Most thyroid clonotypes expanded beyond 0.001 frequency were also found in blood. Discriminating ophthalmopathy from stable hyperthyroidism, a 13-signature model attained a sensitivity of about 85% and a specificity of 81.08%.

Sequenced: peripheral blood. The V and J genes are TRBV29-1 and TRBJ2-5; possibly TRBD1 for D (8 bases). This TCR derives from an adult man with Graves' ophthalmopathy. The CDR3 coding sequence is TGCAGCCCCGCACAGGGGGGGGAGACCCAGTACTTC. Amino acids: CSPAQGGETQYF.